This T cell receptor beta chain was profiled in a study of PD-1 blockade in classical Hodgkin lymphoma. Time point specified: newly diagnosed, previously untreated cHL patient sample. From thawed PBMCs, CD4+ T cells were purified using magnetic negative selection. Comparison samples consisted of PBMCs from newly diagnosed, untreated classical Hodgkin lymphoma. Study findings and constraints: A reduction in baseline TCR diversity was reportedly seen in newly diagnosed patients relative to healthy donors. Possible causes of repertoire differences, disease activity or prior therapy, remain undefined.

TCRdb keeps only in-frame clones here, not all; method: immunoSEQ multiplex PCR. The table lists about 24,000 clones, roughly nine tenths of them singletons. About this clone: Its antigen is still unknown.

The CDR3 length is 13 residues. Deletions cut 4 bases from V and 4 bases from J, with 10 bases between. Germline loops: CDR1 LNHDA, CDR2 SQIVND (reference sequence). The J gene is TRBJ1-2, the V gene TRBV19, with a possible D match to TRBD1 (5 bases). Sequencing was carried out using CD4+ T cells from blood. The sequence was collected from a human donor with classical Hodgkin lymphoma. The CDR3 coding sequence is TGTGCCAGTAGTACAGGGTCGGGCTATGGCTACACCTTC. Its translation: CASSTGSGYGYTF.